This TCR beta chain was recorded in a study of monozygotic twins with inflammatory bowel disease. Each sample had eight separate cDNA synthesis reactions. From the 5' RACE reads, TCRdb lists one entry per CDR3 protein and no DNA. The sample yields 200,000 to 250,000 distinct CDR3 sequences, of which the top ten take up 7.5% to 9.5%. Turning to this clonotype: Antigen unknown.

This CDR3 contains 12 residues. General observations from the study: Versus healthy twins, IBD patients showed fewer clonotypes shared with others, especially with disease activity.

Donors gave 2.5 ml of blood apiece. The clonotype comes from a human donor with ulcerative colitis or Crohn's disease, or a healthy co-twin of an affected twin (not recorded which). The V and J genes are TRBV12-3 or TRBV12-4 and TRBJ1-1; checking the TCRdb D call of TRBD1 is not possible without DNA. The sequenced material came from blood. CDR3 sequence: CASGTGRTEAFF.